The rows below give T cell receptor beta chains drawn from one sample of a study of control samples from healthy donors and cancer patients. Here immunoSEQ multiplex PCR was the method, and the copy in TCRdb shows in-frame clones only, minus some. Among around 68,000 clones listed, nearly 85% were seen once. The sequenced sample was blood. These receptor sequences come from a man aged 60 to 69 in good health. The CDR3 runs from the conserved cysteine through the conserved F or W. A D gene is named only where the DNA matches it firmly. Clone size, where shown, is once, few, many, or a class for clones that have expanded.

- | TRBJ1-5 | TRBV28 | - | TGTGCCAGCATTCCACAGGGATCGGGGCAGCCCCAGCATTTT | CASIPQGSGQPQHF
- | TRBJ1-4 | TRBV9 | - | TGTGCCAGCAGCGTAGGACAGGCTTATGAAAAACTGTTTTTT | CASSVGQAYEKLFF
TRBD1 | TRBJ1-6 | TRBV18 | - | TGTGCCAGCTCACCAGATTCGCGACAGGGAGTCTCACCCCTCCACTTT | CASSPDSRQGVSPLHF
TRBD2 | TRBJ2-5 | TRBV5-4 | - | TGTGCCAGCAGCCCTGCGGGGGGGAGGTCCCAAGAGACCCAGTACTTC | CASSPAGGRSQETQYF
- | TRBJ2-1 | TRBV5-1 | - | TGCGCCAGCAGCTTGAACTCCGGCTCCTACAATGAGCAGTTCTTC | CASSLNSGSYNEQFF
TRBD1 | TRBJ1-4 | TRBV7-8 | - | TGTGCCAGCAGCCCCCACGGACAGGCGTCTAATGAAAAACTGTTTTTT | CASSPHGQASNEKLFF
- | TRBJ2-6 | TRBV19 | - | TGTGCCAGTAGTCACCACAGCTCTGGGGCCAACGTCCTGACTTTC | CASSHHSSGANVLTF
- | TRBJ2-7 | TRBV5-4 | - | TGTGCCAGCAGTTCTAACTACGAGCAGTACTTC | CASSSNYEQYF
- | TRBJ1-2 | TRBV9 | - | TGTGCCAGCAGCACCGGACAGAGCTCTAACTATGGCTACACCTTC | CASSTGQSSNYGYTF
TRBD2 | TRBJ2-7 | TRBV7-2 | few | TGTGCCAGCAGCCAAGGGGCGGGAGGTACCACCTACGAGCAGTACTTC | CASSQGAGGTTYEQYF
- | TRBJ1-2 | TRBV10-3 | - | TGTGCCATCAGTGTAGACCGATCGGGCTATGGCTACACCTTC | CAISVDRSGYGYTF
- | TRBJ1-3 | TRBV7-9 | - | TGTGCCAGCAGCTTATGGCCGGCGAGCTCTGGAAACACCATATATTTT | CASSLWPASSGNTIYF
TRBD1 | TRBJ1-4 | TRBV30 | - | TGTGCCTGGAGCGCTCAGGGGGGTGTTGAAAAACTGTTTTTT | CAWSAQGGVEKLFF
TRBD1 | TRBJ1-1 | TRBV28 | - | TGTGCCAGCACCGGACAGGGATGGGAAGCTTTCTTT | CASTGQGWEAFF
- | TRBJ1-2 | TRBV28 | - | TGTGCCAGCAGTAAAATCGACAGCCCTTATGGCTACACCTTC | CASSKIDSPYGYTF
- | TRBJ2-2 | TRBV6-5 | - | TGTGCCAGCAGTTACTACGGGAGAGTTACCGGGGAGCTGTTTTTT | CASSYYGRVTGELFF
- | TRBJ2-5 | TRBV6-5 | - | TGTGCCAGCAGTTTGAGCAACCAAGAGACCCAGTACTTC | CASSLSNQETQYF
- | TRBJ2-7 | TRBV7-2 | - | TGTGCCAGCAGCTTATCCAGGGCAGACCCGTACTTC | CASSLSRADPYF
- | TRBJ1-3 | TRBV7-9 | - | TGTGCCAGCAGCAGGGACGGAAACACCATATATTTT | CASSRDGNTIYF